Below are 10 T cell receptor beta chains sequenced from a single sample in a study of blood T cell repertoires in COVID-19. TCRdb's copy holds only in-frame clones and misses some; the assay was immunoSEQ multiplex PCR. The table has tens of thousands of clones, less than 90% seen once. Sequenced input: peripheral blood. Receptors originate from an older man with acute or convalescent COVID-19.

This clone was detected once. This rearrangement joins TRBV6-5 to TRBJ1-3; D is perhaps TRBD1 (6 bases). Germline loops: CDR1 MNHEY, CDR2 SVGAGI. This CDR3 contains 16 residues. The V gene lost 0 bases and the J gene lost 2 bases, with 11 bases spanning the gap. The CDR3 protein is CASSYSLAGAGNTIYF. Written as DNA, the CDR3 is TGTGCCAGCAGTTACTCCCTTGCAGGGGCTGGAAACACCATATATTTT.

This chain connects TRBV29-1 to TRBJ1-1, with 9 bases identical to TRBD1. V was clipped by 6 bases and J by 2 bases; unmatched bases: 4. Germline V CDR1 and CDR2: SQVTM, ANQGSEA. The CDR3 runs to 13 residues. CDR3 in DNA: TGCAGCGTAGGGGACAGGGTAAACACTGAAGCTTTCTTT. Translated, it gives CSVGDRVNTEAFF. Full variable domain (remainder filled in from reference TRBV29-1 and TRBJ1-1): SAVISQKPSRDICQRGTSLTIQCQVDSQVTMMFWYRQQPGQSLTLIATANQGSEATYESGFVIDKFPISRPNLTFSTLTVSNMSPEDSSIYLCSVGDRVNTEAFFGQGTRLTVV.

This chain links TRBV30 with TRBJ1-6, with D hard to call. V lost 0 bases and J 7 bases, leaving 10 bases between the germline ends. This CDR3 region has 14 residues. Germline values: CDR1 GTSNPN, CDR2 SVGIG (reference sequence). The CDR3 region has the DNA TGTGCCTGGAGTGTACGAGTTCCCAATTCACCCCTCCACTTT. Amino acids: CAWSVRVPNSPLHF.

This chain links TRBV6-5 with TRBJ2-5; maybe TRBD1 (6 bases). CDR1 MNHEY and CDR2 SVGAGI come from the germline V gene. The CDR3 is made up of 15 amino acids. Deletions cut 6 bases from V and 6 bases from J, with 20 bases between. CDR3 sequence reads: CASSAPGTIVKTQYF. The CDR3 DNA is TGTGCCAGCAGCGCGCCCGGGACAATTGTAAAGACCCAGTACTTC.

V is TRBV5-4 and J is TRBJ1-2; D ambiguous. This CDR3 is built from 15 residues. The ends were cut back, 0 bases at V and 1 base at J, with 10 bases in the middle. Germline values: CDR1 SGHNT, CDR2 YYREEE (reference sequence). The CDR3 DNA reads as TGTGCCAGCAGCTTGGGGGGAGGAATTAACTATGGCTACACCTTC. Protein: CASSLGGGINYGYTF.

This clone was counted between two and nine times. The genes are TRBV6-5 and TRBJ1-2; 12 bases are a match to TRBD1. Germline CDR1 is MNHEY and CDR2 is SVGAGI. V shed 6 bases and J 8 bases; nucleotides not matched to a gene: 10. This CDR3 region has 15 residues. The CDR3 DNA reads TGTGCCAGCAGGTCCCCCGGGACAGGGGGCGACGGCTACACCTTC. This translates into CASRSPGTGGDGYTF.

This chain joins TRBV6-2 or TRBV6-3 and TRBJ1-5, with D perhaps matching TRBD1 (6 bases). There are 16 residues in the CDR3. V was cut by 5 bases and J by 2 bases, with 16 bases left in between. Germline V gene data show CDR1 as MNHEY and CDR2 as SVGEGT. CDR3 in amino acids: CASSGDTGLGNQPQHF. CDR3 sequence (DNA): TGTGCCAGCAGTGGTGACACAGGGTTGGGCAATCAGCCCCAGCATTTT.

In DNA form, the CDR3 reads TGTGCCAGCAGTTTACGCGGGGCGAACACTGAAGCTTTCTTT. Its translation is CASSLRGANTEAFF. The chain recombines TRBV27 with TRBJ1-1, with D maybe TRBD1 (5 bases). Germline V lookup: CDR1 MNHEY, CDR2 SMNVEV (reference sequence). The V and J ends lost 2 bases and 1 base respectively, with 8 bases between them. The CDR3 has 14 amino acids.

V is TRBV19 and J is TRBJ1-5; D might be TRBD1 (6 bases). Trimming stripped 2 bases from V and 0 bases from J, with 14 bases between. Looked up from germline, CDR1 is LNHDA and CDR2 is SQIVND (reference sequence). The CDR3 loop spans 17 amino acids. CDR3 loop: CASSITPATGSNQPQHF. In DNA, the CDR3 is TGTGCCAGTAGTATAACCCCCGCGACAGGTAGCAATCAGCCCCAGCATTTT.

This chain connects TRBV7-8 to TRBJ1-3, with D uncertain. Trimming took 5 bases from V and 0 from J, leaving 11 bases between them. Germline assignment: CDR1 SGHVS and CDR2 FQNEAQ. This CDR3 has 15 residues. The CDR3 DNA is TGTGCCAGCAGCCCCACATATACCTCTGGAAACACCATATATTTT. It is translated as CASSPTYTSGNTIYF.